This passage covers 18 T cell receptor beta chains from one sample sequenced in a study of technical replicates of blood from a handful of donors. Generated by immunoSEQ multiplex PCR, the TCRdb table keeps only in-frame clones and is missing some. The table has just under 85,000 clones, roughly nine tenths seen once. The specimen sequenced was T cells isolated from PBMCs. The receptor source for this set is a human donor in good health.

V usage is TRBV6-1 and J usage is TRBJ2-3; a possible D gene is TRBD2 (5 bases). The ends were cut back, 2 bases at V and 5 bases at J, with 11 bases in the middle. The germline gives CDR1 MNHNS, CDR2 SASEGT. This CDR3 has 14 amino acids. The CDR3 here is CASSERAGKDTQYF. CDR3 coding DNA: TGTGCCAGCAGTGAACGGGCCGGGAAAGATACGCAGTATTTT.

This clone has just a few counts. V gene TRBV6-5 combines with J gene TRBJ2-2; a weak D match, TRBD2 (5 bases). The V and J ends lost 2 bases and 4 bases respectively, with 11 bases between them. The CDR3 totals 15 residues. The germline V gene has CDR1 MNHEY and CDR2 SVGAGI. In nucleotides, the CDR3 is TGTGCCAGCAGTTACCGGAGGACGGGCACCGGGGAGCTGTTTTTT. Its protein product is CASSYRRTGTGELFF.

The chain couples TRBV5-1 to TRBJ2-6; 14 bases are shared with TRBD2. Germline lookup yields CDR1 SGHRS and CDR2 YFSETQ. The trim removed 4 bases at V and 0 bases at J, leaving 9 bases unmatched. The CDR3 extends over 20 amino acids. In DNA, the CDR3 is TGCGCCAGCAGCCCCTCGGGACTAGCGGGAGTAGGCTCTGGGGCCAACGTCCTGACTTTC. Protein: CASSPSGLAGVGSGANVLTF.

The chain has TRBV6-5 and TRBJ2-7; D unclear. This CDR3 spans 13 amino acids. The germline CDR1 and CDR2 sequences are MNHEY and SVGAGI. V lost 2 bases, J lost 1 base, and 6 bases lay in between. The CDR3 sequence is CASSYTGSYEQYF. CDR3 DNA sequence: TGTGCCAGCAGTTACACGGGTTCCTACGAGCAGTACTTC.

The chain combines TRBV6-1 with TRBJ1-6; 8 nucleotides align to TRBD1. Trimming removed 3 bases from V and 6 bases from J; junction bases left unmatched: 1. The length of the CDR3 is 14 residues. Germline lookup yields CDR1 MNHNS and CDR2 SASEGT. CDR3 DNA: TGTGCCAGCAGTGACAGGGGGCGTAATTCACCCCTCCACTTT. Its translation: CASSDRGRNSPLHF.

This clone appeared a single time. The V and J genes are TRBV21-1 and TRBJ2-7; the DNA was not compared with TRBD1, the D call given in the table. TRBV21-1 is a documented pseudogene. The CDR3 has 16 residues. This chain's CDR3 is CASSKEGAHLIYEQYF. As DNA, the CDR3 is TGTGCCAGCAGCAAAGAGGGGGCGCATCTTATCTACGAGCAGTACTTC.

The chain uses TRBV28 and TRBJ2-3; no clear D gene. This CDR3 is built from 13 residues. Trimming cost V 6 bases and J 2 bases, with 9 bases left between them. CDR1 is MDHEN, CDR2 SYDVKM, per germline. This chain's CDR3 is CASSQSNTDTQYF. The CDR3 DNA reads TGTGCCAGCAGCCAGTCGAACACAGATACGCAGTATTTT.

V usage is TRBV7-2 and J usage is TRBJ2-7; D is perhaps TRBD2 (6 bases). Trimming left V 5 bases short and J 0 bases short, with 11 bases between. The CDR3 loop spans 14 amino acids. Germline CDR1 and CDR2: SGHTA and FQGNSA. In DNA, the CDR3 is TGTGCCAGCAGCGAACTAGCCGGCTCCTACGAGCAGTACTTC. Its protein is CASSELAGSYEQYF.

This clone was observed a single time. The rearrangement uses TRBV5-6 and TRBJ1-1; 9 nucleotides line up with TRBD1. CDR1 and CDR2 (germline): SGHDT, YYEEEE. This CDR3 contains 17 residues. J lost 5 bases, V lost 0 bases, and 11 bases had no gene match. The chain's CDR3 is CASSLGRDRAGSTEAFF. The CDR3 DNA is TGTGCCAGCAGCTTGGGGCGGGACAGGGCTGGATCGACTGAAGCTTTCTTT. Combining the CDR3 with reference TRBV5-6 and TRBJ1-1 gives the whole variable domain DAGVTQSPTHLIKTRGQQVTLRCSPKSGHDTVSWYQQALGQGPQFIFQYYEEEERQRGNFPDRFSGHQFPNYSSELNVNALLLGDSALYLCASSLGRDRAGSTEAFFGQGTRLTVV.

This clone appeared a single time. The CDR3 nucleotides read TGTGCCAGCAGCTCGTGGACAGGGGAAGAGACCCAGTACTTC. It translates to CASSSWTGEETQYF. The chain recombines TRBV9 with TRBJ2-5; TRBD1 aligns across 9 bases. The CDR3 is 14 residues long. The V gene's germline CDR1 is SGDLS and CDR2 YYNGEE. V gave up 4 bases and J gave up 3 bases; unmatched junction bases: 4. The full variable domain, completed using reference TRBV9 and TRBJ2-5, is DSGVTQTPKHLITATGQRVTLRCSPRSGDLSVYWYQQSLDQGLQFLIQYYNGEERAKGNILERFSAQQFPDLHSELNLSSLELGDSALYFCASSSWTGEETQYFGPGTRLLVL.

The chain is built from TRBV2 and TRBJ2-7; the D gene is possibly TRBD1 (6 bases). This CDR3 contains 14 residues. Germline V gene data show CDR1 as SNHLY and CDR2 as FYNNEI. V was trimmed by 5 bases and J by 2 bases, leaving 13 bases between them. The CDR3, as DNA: TGTGCCAGCAGTACAGGGTTTCTAGCCTACGAGCAGTACTTC. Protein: CASSTGFLAYEQYF.

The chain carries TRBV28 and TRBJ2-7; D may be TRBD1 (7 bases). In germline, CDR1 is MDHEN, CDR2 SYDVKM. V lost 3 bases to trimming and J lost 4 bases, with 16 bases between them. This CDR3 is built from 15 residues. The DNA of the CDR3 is TGTGCCAGCAGTTTCTCGGTGCAGGGGGGATACGAGCAGTACTTC. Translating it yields CASSFSVQGGYEQYF.

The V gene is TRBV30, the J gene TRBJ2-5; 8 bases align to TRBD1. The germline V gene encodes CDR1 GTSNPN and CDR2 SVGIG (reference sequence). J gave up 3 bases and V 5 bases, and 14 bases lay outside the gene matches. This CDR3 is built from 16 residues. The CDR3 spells CAWVPGARTGKETQYF. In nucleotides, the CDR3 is TGTGCCTGGGTACCGGGGGCAAGGACAGGGAAAGAGACCCAGTACTTC.

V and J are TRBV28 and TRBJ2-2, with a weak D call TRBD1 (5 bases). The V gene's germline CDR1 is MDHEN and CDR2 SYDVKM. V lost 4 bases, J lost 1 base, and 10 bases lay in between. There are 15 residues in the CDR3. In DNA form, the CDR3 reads TGTGCCAGCAGTTCTCCTGGACAGAACACCGGGGAGCTGTTTTTT. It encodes CASSSPGQNTGELFF.

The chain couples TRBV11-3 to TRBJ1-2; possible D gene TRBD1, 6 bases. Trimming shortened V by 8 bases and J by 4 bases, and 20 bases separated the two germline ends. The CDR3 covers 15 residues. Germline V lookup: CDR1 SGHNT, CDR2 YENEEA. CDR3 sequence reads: CASSGDTGGFYGYTF. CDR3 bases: TGTGCCAGCTCAGGGGACACCGGTGGTTTCTATGGCTACACCTTC.

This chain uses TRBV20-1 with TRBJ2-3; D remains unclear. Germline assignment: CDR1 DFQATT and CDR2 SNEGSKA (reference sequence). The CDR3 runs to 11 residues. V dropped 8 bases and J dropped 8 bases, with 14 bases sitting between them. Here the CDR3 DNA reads TGCAGTTCCTACCCCCCGGGTACGCAGTATTTT. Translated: CSSYPPGTQYF.

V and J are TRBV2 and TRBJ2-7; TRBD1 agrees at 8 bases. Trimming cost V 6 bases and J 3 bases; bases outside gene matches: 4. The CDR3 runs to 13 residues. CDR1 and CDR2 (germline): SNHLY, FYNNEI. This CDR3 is CASSMTGVYEQYF. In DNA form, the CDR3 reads TGTGCCAGCAGCATGACAGGGGTCTACGAGCAGTACTTC.

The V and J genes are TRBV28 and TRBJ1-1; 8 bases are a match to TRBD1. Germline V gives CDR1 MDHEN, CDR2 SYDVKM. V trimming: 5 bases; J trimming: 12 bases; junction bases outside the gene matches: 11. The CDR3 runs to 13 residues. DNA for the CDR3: TGTGCCAGCAGTGTACTCAGGGGGCGGCTGACTTTCTTT. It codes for CASSVLRGRLTFF.